The 14 T cell receptor beta chains below come from one sample, sequenced in a study of identifying expanded T cells in peripheral blood (dated by TCRdb to about 2019). Preparation of the library involved the immunoSEQ multiplex PCR assay. TCRdb obtained this table from immuneACCESS and retained in-frame rearrangements with V and J assigned. These tables miss some clones; where compared with another copy, unresolved V genes account for less than half of the shortfall, and the remainder is unexplained. This sample gives fewer than 85,000 clones in total; roughly 81% of them show up just once. The ten top clones hold under 20% of the sample. Sequencing was carried out using blood. These receptors originate from a person aged 18 to 75 in good health.

This chain connects TRBV30 to TRBJ2-7; TRBD2 is a possible D gene (6 bases). Trimming pared 3 bases from V and 1 base from J, leaving 10 bases between. Per the germline V gene, CDR1 is GTSNPN and CDR2 is SVGIG (reference sequence). CDR3 length: 13 residues. DNA of the CDR3: TGTGCCTGGAGCGGTGGGAGGTCCTACGAGCAGTACTTC. It yields the protein CAWSGGRSYEQYF.

The chain employs TRBV28 and TRBJ2-7; D might be TRBD2 (7 bases). Germline lookup yields CDR1 MDHEN and CDR2 SYDVKM. Trimming shortened V by 7 bases and J by 2 bases, and 15 bases separated the two germline ends. The length of the CDR3 is 14 residues. The CDR3 nucleotides are TGTGCCAGCACTAGGGGGGGTTCAACCTACGAGCAGTACTTC. Protein product: CASTRGGSTYEQYF.

The chain is built from TRBV7-2 and TRBJ2-3, with a possible D match to TRBD1 (5 bases). Trimming shortened V by 6 bases and J by 4 bases, and 8 bases separated the two germline ends. CDR1 is SGHTA, CDR2 FQGNSA, per germline. The CDR3 runs 12 residues. CDR3 sequence: CASRLGPDTQYF. Written as DNA, the CDR3 is TGTGCCAGCAGGCTGGGGCCAGATACGCAGTATTTT.

The chain joins TRBV5-1 to TRBJ2-1, with 10 bases lining up with TRBD2. With V trimmed by 3 bases and J by 12 bases, 18 bases remained unmatched. Germline CDR1 and CDR2: SGHRS and YFSETQ. The CDR3 spans 17 residues. The CDR3 loop is CASSSIGSGSSGSRQFF. CDR3 nucleotides: TGCGCCAGCAGCTCTATAGGGTCGGGGTCTAGCGGGAGTCGGCAGTTCTTC.

Comments on this clone: Other DNA variants within this sample encode the same CDR3. This rearrangement joins TRBV9 to TRBJ2-6; 9 bases fit TRBD1. This CDR3 is built from 17 residues. CDR1 and CDR2 (germline): SGDLS, YYNGEE. V was clipped by 3 bases and J by 0 bases; unmatched bases: 4. The CDR3 here is CASSGGQGRSGANVLTF. The CDR3 bases are TGTGCCAGCAGCGGCGGACAGGGGCGCTCTGGGGCCAACGTCCTGACTTTC. Complete variable domain (other parts from reference TRBV9 and TRBJ2-6): DSGVTQTPKHLITATGQRVTLRCSPRSGDLSVYWYQQSLDQGLQFLIQYYNGEERAKGNILERFSAQQFPDLHSELNLSSLELGDSALYFCASSGGQGRSGANVLTFGAGSRLTVL.

V usage is TRBV5-1 and J usage is TRBJ1-1, with 10 bases matching TRBD1. This CDR3 spans 15 amino acids. Germline V lookup: CDR1 SGHRS, CDR2 YFSETQ. The V and J ends lost 4 bases and 4 bases, in that order; junction bases with no gene match: 7. The CDR3 DNA reads TGCGCCAGCAGCCCGACAGGGGGCATGTTCACTGAAGCTTTCTTT. Translated: CASSPTGGMFTEAFF.

The V call is TRBV7-2, the J call TRBJ1-3; D unclear. V dropped 1 base and J dropped 1 base, with 14 bases sitting between them. Germline V gene sequence: CDR1 SGHTA, CDR2 FQGNSA. This CDR3 is 17 amino acids long. CDR3 protein: CASSLVAGLGSGNTIYF. CDR3 in DNA: TGTGCCAGCAGCTTAGTTGCTGGCCTAGGTTCTGGAAACACCATATATTTT.

The chain has TRBV29-1 and TRBJ1-5; D gene ambiguous. Germline V gene lookup returns CDR1 SQVTM and CDR2 ANQGSEA. V lost 7 bases to trimming and J lost 0 bases, with 13 bases between them. There are 14 residues in the CDR3. This chain's CDR3 is CSAKRAGSNQPQHF. The CDR3 DNA follows: TGCAGCGCTAAGAGAGCAGGTAGCAATCAGCCCCAGCATTTT.

The chain recombines TRBV6-6 with TRBJ2-4; TRBD1 matches 11 bases. V was clipped by 2 bases and J by 7 bases; unmatched bases: 1. In germline, CDR1 is MNHNY, CDR2 SVGAGI (reference sequence). CDR3 length equals 14 residues. The CDR3, as DNA: TGTGCCAGCAGTTACGGGGACAGGGGGAACATTCAGTACTTC. This encodes CASSYGDRGNIQYF.

The chain couples TRBV27 to TRBJ2-2; 9 positions agree with TRBD2. The CDR3 has 14 amino acids. In germline, CDR1 is MNHEY, CDR2 SMNVEV (reference sequence). V trimming: 5 bases; J trimming: 6 bases; junction bases outside the gene matches: 4. CDR3 in amino acids: CASSGTSFAGELFF. The DNA of the CDR3 is TGTGCCAGCAGTGGGACTAGCTTCGCCGGGGAGCTGTTTTTT.

This clone was detected only once. The chain carries TRBV5-1 and TRBJ2-3, with TRBD2 identical over 11 bases. Germline-derived CDR1 and CDR2 are SGHRS and YFSETQ. V lost 1 base to trimming and J lost 6 bases; unmatched junction nucleotides: 7. The length of the CDR3 is 16 residues. The CDR3 loop reads CASSLLTSGNWDTQYF. DNA for the CDR3: TGCGCCAGCAGCTTGTTGACTAGCGGGAACTGGGATACGCAGTATTTT.

This clone came up a few times. The chain employs TRBV11-3 and TRBJ2-1; D gene unclear. The CDR3 consists of 12 residues. From germline, CDR1 is SGHNT and CDR2 YENEEA. V was shortened by 1 base and J by 8 bases, with 6 bases between the two germline ends. The CDR3 nucleotides are TGTGCCAGCAGCTTAGGGAGCGATGAGCAGTTCTTC. Its protein product is CASSLGSDEQFF.

This clone was counted between two and nine times. The V and J genes are TRBV25-1 and TRBJ1-5, with TRBD1 matching 9 bases. CDR1 and CDR2 (germline): MGHDK, SYGVNS. CDR3 size: 13 residues. After removal of 5 bases from V and 9 bases from J, the junction contained 5 bases not matched to a gene. CDR3 loop: CASSPGTGTPQHF. DNA of the CDR3: TGTGCCAGCAGTCCCGGGACAGGGACGCCCCAGCATTTT.

A few counts support this clone. The rearrangement joins TRBV5-1 to TRBJ1-5; 7 positions agree with TRBD1. The V gene's germline CDR1 is SGHRS and CDR2 YFSETQ. The CDR3 spans 15 residues. V was clipped by 0 bases and J by 4 bases; unmatched bases: 4. The CDR3 loop is CASSLGTGDNQPQHF. The DNA of the CDR3 is TGCGCCAGCAGCTTGGGGACAGGAGATAATCAGCCCCAGCATTTT.